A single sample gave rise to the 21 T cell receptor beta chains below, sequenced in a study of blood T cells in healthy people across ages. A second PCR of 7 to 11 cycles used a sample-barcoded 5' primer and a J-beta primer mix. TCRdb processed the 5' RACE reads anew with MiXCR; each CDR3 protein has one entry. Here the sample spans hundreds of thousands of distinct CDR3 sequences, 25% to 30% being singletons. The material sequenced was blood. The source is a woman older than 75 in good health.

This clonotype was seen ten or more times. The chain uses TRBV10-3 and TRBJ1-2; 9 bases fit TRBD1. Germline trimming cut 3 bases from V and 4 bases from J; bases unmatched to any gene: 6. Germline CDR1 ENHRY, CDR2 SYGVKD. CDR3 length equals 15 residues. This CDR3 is CAISDRDRAVYGYTF. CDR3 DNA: TGTGCCATCAGTGACCGGGACAGGGCTGTCTATGGCTACACCTTC.

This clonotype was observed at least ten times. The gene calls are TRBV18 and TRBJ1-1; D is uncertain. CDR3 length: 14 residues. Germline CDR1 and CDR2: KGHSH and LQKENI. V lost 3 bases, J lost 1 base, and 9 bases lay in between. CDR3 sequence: CASSPISANTEAFF. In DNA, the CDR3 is TGTGCCAGCTCACCGATATCAGCGAACACTGAAGCTTTCTTT.

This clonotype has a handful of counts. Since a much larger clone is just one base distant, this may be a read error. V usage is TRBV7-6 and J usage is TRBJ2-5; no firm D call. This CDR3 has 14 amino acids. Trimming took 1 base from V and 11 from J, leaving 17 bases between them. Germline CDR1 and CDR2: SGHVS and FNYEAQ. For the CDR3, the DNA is TGTGCCAGCAGCTTAGTGAGTGGGCGCGTTGAGCAGTACTTC. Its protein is CASSLVSGRVEQYF.

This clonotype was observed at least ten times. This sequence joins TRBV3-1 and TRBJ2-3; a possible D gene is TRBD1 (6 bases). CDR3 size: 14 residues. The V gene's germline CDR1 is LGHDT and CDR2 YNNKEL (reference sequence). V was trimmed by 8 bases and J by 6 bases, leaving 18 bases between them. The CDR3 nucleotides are TGTGCCAGCCGCGAACAGGGAAACATGGATACGCAGTATTTT. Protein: CASREQGNMDTQYF.

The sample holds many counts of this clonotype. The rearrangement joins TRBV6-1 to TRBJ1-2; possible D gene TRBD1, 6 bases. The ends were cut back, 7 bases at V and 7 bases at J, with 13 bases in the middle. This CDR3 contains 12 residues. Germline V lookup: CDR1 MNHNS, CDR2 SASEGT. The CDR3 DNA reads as TGTGCCAGCACCAGGGGTCCGGGTGGCTACACCTTC. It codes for CASTRGPGGYTF.

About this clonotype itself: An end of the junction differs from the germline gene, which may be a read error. The CDR3 spells CASSQDEIGNGKLFF. In DNA form, the CDR3 reads TGTGCCAGCAGCCAAGATGAGATCGGTAATGGAAAACTGTTTTTT. The V gene is TRBV4-2, the J gene TRBJ1-4; D is uncertain. The length of the CDR3 is 15 residues. Germline V gene sequence: CDR1 LGHNA, CDR2 YNFKEQ.

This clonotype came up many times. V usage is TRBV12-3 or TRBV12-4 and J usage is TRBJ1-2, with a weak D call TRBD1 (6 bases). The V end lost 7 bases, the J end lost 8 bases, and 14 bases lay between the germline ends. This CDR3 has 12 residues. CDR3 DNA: TGTGCCAGCACCTACAGGGACCGGGGCTACACCTTC. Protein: CASTYRDRGYTF.

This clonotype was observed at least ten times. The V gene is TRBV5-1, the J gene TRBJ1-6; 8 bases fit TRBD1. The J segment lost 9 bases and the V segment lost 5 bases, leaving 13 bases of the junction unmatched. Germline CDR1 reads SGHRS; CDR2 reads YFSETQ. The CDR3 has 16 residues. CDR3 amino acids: CASSLEGQGGTSPLHF. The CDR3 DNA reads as TGCGCCAGCAGTCTTGAAGGACAGGGAGGAACTTCACCCCTCCACTTT.

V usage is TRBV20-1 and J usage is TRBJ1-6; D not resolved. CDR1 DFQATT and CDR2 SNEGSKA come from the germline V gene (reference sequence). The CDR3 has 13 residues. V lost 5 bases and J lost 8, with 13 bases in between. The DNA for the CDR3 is TGCAGTGCTCGGACGGTGAGGGATTCACCCCTCCACTTT. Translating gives CSARTVRDSPLHF.

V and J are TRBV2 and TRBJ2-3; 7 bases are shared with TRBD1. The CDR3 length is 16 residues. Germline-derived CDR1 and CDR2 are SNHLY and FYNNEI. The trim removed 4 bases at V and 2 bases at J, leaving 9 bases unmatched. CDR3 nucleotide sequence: TGTGCCAGCAGTGGGTTTGCCGGGACAGCCACAGATACGCAGTATTTT. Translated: CASSGFAGTATDTQYF.

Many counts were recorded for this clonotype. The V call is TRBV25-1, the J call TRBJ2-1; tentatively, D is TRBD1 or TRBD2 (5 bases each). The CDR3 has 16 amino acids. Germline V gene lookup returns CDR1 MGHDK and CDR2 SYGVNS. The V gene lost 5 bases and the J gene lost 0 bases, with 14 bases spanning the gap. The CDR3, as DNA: TGTGCCAGCAGTAACCCATGGGGGAGCTCCTACAATGAGCAGTTCTTC. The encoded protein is CASSNPWGSSYNEQFF.

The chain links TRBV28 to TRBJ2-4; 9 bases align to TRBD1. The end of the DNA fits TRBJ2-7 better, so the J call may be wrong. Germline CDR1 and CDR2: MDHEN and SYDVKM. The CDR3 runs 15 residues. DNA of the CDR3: TGTGCCAGCAGTTTACCCGGGACAGGGACCTACGAGCAGTACTTC. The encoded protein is CASSLPGTGTYEQYF.

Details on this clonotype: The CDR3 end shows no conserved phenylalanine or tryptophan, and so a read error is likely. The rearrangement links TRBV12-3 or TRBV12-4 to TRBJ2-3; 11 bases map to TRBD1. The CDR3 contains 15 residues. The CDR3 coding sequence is TGTGCCAGCAGTTTAAGCGGACAGGGGGCAGATGCGCAGTATTCT. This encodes CASSLSGQGADAQYS.

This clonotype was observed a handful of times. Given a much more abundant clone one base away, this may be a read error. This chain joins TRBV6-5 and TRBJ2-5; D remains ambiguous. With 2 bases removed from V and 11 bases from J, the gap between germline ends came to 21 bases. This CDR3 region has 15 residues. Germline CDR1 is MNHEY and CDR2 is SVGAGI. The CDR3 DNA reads TGTGCCAGCAGTTACGGGTTCCATGACATCAATGAGCAGTACTTC. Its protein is CASSYGFHDINEQYF.

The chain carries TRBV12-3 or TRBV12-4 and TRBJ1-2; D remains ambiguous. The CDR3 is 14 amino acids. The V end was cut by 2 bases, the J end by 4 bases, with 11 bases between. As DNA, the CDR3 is TGTGCCAGCAGTTTAAAATGGGCCACCTATGGCTACACCTTC. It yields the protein CASSLKWATYGYTF.

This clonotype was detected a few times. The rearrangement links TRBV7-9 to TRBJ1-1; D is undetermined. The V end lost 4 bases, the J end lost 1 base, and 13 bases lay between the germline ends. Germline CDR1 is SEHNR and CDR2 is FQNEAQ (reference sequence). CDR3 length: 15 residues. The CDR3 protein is CASSSLLFSNTEAFF. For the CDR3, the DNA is TGTGCCAGCAGCTCCCTCCTTTTCTCGAACACTGAAGCTTTCTTT.

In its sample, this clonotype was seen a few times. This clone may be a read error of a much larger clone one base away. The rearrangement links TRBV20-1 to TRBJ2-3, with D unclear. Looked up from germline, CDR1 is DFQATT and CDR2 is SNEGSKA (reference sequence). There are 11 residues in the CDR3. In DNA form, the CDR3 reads TGCAGGGCCCGGAGTGGAAATACGCAGTATTTT. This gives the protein CRARSGNTQYF.

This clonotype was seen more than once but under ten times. Here the CDR3 reads CAWSVGANEKLFF. The CDR3 DNA sequence: TGTGCCTGGAGTGTCGGGGCGAATGAAAAACTGTTTTTT. The chain combines TRBV30 with TRBJ1-4, with D perhaps TRBD1 (5 bases). Germline CDR1 GTSNPN, CDR2 SVGIG (reference sequence). The CDR3 contains 13 residues. The V end lost 0 bases, the J end lost 5 bases, and 7 bases lay between the germline ends.

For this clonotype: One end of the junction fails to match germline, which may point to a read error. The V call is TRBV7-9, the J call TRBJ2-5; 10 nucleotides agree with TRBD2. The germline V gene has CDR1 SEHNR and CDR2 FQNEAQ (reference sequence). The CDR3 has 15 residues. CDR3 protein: CASNLALAGINEQYF. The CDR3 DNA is TGTGCCAGCAACTTAGCACTAGCGGGGATTAATGAGCAGTACTTC.

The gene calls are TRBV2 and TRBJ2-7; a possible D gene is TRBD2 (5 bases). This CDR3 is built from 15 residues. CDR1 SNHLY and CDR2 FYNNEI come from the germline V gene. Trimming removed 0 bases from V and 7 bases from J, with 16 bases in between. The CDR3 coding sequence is TGTGCCAGCAGTGAAGCGGCCCTAGCCTCGGTTGAGCAGTACTTC. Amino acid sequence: CASSEAALASVEQYF.

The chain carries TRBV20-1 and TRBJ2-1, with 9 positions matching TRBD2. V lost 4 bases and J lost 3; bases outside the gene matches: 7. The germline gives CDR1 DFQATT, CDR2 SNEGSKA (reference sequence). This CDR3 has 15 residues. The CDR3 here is CSANKIAGVYNEQFF. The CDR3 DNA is TGCAGTGCTAACAAGATAGCGGGGGTCTACAATGAGCAGTTCTTC.